A selection of T cell receptor beta chains follows, all from one sample in a study of T cell changes during pregnancy in multiple sclerosis. Clones were read by immunoSEQ multiplex PCR, and TCRdb kept only the in-frame ones, dropping some. The sample carries over 40,000 clones, approximately 92% recorded once. Sequenced here: peripheral blood, sampled in the third trimester of pregnancy. The receptors shown here come from a female donor with multiple sclerosis, enrolled in a pregnancy study. Both conserved end residues are part of each CDR3. The order of the fields is D gene, clone size, V gene, J gene, CDR3 DNA, CDR3 protein. The D gene is left open where the match is weak. Rows may omit the clone size; those that give it use once, few, many or a size class.

d_gene: TRBD1
abundance: few
v_gene: TRBV7-2
j_gene: TRBJ1-1
CDR3nt: TGTGCCAGCAGCTTAGCGGGACAGGGAAGAGGAACTGAAGCTTTCTTT
CDR3aa: CASSLAGQGRGTEAFF

d_gene: TRBD1
abundance: NA
v_gene: TRBV7-2
j_gene: TRBJ2-7
CDR3nt: TGTGCCAGCAGCCCCTTCAGGGGGAAAGAGCAGTACTTC
CDR3aa: CASSPFRGKEQYF

d_gene: TRBD1
abundance: NA
v_gene: TRBV5-8
j_gene: TRBJ2-5
CDR3nt: TGTGCCAGCAGCCGACGGACAGGGGCTGTAGAGACCCAGTACTTC
CDR3aa: CASSRRTGAVETQYF

d_gene: TRBD1
abundance: once
v_gene: TRBV11-2
j_gene: TRBJ1-2
CDR3nt: TGTGCCAGCAGATTCACCGGGACAGGGCGATATGGCTACACCTTC
CDR3aa: CASRFTGTGRYGYTF

d_gene: NA
abundance: NA
v_gene: TRBV5-1
j_gene: TRBJ2-7
CDR3nt: TGCGCCAGCAGCCTAGTCCCCGATTCAAGCGAGCAGTACTTC
CDR3aa: CASSLVPDSSEQYF

d_gene: NA
abundance: NA
v_gene: TRBV5-4
j_gene: TRBJ2-1
CDR3nt: TGTGCCAGCAGCTTGGTGGGCACTCTCGAGCAGTTCTTC
CDR3aa: CASSLVGTLEQFF

d_gene: NA
abundance: NA
v_gene: TRBV18
j_gene: TRBJ2-7
CDR3nt: TGTGCCAGCTCACCAGCGGACAGCGCTTTATCCTACGAGCAGTACTTC
CDR3aa: CASSPADSALSYEQYF

d_gene: TRBD2
abundance: NA
v_gene: TRBV7-9
j_gene: TRBJ2-1
CDR3nt: TGTGCCAGCAGCTATAGCGGGAGCACCTACAATGAGCAGTTCTTC
CDR3aa: CASSYSGSTYNEQFF

d_gene: NA
abundance: NA
v_gene: TRBV11-3
j_gene: TRBJ2-2
CDR3nt: TGTGCCAGCAGCTTAGACAGCGGGGAGCTGTTTTTT
CDR3aa: CASSLDSGELFF

d_gene: NA
abundance: NA
v_gene: TRBV7-2
j_gene: TRBJ2-5
CDR3nt: TGTGCCAGCAGCTTAGTTCGGGTGGAGACCCAGTACTTC
CDR3aa: CASSLVRVETQYF

d_gene: NA
abundance: NA
v_gene: TRBV29-1
j_gene: TRBJ2-3
CDR3nt: TGCAGCGTTGTTGGAGGCGCTGGGGGCACAGATACGCAGTATTTT
CDR3aa: CSVVGGAGGTDTQYF

d_gene: TRBD1
abundance: NA
v_gene: TRBV5-1
j_gene: TRBJ1-6
CDR3nt: TGCGCCAGCAGCCTGAACGGACAGGGGAATAATTCACCCCTCCACTTT
CDR3aa: CASSLNGQGNNSPLHF

d_gene: TRBD2
abundance: NA
v_gene: TRBV7-4
j_gene: TRBJ2-7
CDR3nt: TGTGCCAGCAGCTCAGCGGAGAAGCGGGAGGGCCGGGAGCAGTACTTC
CDR3aa: CASSSAEKREGREQYF

d_gene: TRBD1
abundance: NA
v_gene: TRBV19
j_gene: TRBJ1-4
CDR3nt: TGTGCCAGTAGTATGGGACAGGGGAGTAATGAAAAACTGTTTTTT
CDR3aa: CASSMGQGSNEKLFF

d_gene: TRBD1
abundance: NA
v_gene: TRBV29-1
j_gene: TRBJ1-5
CDR3nt: TGCAGCGTTGGAGAGGGGGCGCAGGGCAATCAGCCCCAGCATTTT
CDR3aa: CSVGEGAQGNQPQHF

d_gene: TRBD1
abundance: NA
v_gene: TRBV5-4
j_gene: TRBJ1-2
CDR3nt: TGTGCCAGCAGTTTGGGTACAGGGGATTCAGGATCGGGGTACGGCTACACCTTC
CDR3aa: CASSLGTGDSGSGYGYTF

d_gene: NA
abundance: NA
v_gene: TRBV7-9
j_gene: TRBJ2-7
CDR3nt: TGTGCCAGCAGCGCTCCCGGACTATACTACGAGCAGTACTTC
CDR3aa: CASSAPGLYYEQYF

d_gene: TRBD1
abundance: once
v_gene: TRBV19
j_gene: TRBJ1-4
CDR3nt: TGTGCCAGTGGGCAGACAGGGGATAATGAAAAACTGTTTTTT
CDR3aa: CASGQTGDNEKLFF

d_gene: TRBD2
abundance: NA
v_gene: TRBV27
j_gene: TRBJ2-1
CDR3nt: TGTGCCAGCAGTTTAGTTACTAGCGGGAGGGTCAATGAGCAGTTCTTC
CDR3aa: CASSLVTSGRVNEQFF

d_gene: NA
abundance: NA
v_gene: TRBV7-9
j_gene: TRBJ2-3
CDR3nt: TGTGCCAGCAGCTTACTTATCGGTCTCAGCACAGATACGCAGTATTTT
CDR3aa: CASSLLIGLSTDTQYF

d_gene: TRBD1
abundance: NA
v_gene: TRBV19
j_gene: TRBJ1-5
CDR3nt: TGTGCCAGTAGTCTCCAGAGACAGGGCTCTCAGCCCCAGCATTTT
CDR3aa: CASSLQRQGSQPQHF

d_gene: NA
abundance: NA
v_gene: TRBV4-1
j_gene: TRBJ2-5
CDR3nt: TGCGCCAGCAGCCAAGATATCGAGCAGGGGCAGTTCGGGACCCAGTACTTC
CDR3aa: CASSQDIEQGQFGTQYF

d_gene: TRBD1
abundance: few
v_gene: TRBV19
j_gene: TRBJ1-1
CDR3nt: TGTGCCAGTAGTACCGGACAGGGGAACACTGAAGCTTTCTTT
CDR3aa: CASSTGQGNTEAFF

d_gene: TRBD1
abundance: NA
v_gene: TRBV19
j_gene: TRBJ1-5
CDR3nt: TGTGCCACCTGGGACAGGGACTTTGTTCAGCCCCAGCATTTT
CDR3aa: CATWDRDFVQPQHF

d_gene: TRBD1
abundance: NA
v_gene: TRBV6-1
j_gene: TRBJ2-5
CDR3nt: TGTGCCAGCATTATAGGGACAGCCCGAGAGACCCAGTACTTC
CDR3aa: CASIIGTARETQYF

d_gene: NA
abundance: NA
v_gene: TRBV18
j_gene: TRBJ1-1
CDR3nt: TGTGCCAGCTCACCACTTAGGGGGGGTGACACTGAAGCTTTCTTT
CDR3aa: CASSPLRGGDTEAFF

d_gene: TRBD1
abundance: NA
v_gene: TRBV19
j_gene: TRBJ1-1
CDR3nt: TGTGCCAGTAGTATAGGCCACAGGGGTGAAGCTTTCTTT
CDR3aa: CASSIGHRGEAFF

d_gene: NA
abundance: NA
v_gene: TRBV7-2
j_gene: TRBJ1-1
CDR3nt: TGTGCCAGCAGCTTGAGGGCCCCAGGGGCTGAAGCTTTCTTT
CDR3aa: CASSLRAPGAEAFF

d_gene: NA
abundance: NA
v_gene: TRBV18
j_gene: TRBJ2-5
CDR3nt: TGTGCCAGCTCACCACGAGTATCGGGAGAGACCCAGTACTTC
CDR3aa: CASSPRVSGETQYF

d_gene: NA
abundance: NA
v_gene: TRBV14
j_gene: TRBJ2-1
CDR3nt: TGTGCCAGCAGCCAAAGGCGACGGGCCTACAATGAGCAGTTCTTC
CDR3aa: CASSQRRRAYNEQFF

d_gene: TRBD1
abundance: NA
v_gene: TRBV5-1
j_gene: TRBJ2-7
CDR3nt: TGCGCCAGCAGCTTGGGGCCGACCGGAGGACAGGGAAGAATCTACGAGCAGTACTTC
CDR3aa: CASSLGPTGGQGRIYEQYF

d_gene: NA
abundance: NA
v_gene: TRBV5-1
j_gene: TRBJ2-5
CDR3nt: TGCGCCAGCAGTAAGGAGGATCGGATCGGGACCCAGTACTTC
CDR3aa: CASSKEDRIGTQYF

d_gene: TRBD2
abundance: once
v_gene: TRBV19
j_gene: TRBJ2-7
CDR3nt: TGTGCCAGTAGTATCGGCCAGGGAGGGGCTTACGAGCAGTACTTC
CDR3aa: CASSIGQGGAYEQYF

d_gene: TRBD2
abundance: NA
v_gene: TRBV7-2
j_gene: TRBJ2-4
CDR3nt: TGTGCCAGCAGCTTAACGTCTAGCGGGCTAAACATTCAGTACTTC
CDR3aa: CASSLTSSGLNIQYF

d_gene: NA
abundance: NA
v_gene: TRBV4-2
j_gene: TRBJ1-1
CDR3nt: TGTGCCAGCAGCCAAGTCAGTTGGGGGGATATGAACACTGAAGCTTTCTTT
CDR3aa: CASSQVSWGDMNTEAFF

d_gene: TRBD1
abundance: NA
v_gene: TRBV5-1
j_gene: TRBJ1-1
CDR3nt: TGCGCCAGCAGCGTGACCGGGACAGGGACCACTGAAGCTTTCTTT
CDR3aa: CASSVTGTGTTEAFF

d_gene: NA
abundance: NA
v_gene: TRBV7-3
j_gene: TRBJ2-3
CDR3nt: TGTGCCAGCAGCTTAATGGGCGGCACAGATACGCAGTATTTT
CDR3aa: CASSLMGGTDTQYF

d_gene: TRBD1
abundance: NA
v_gene: TRBV5-1
j_gene: TRBJ2-7
CDR3nt: TGCGCCAGCAGCTGGCCGACAGGGGAGGAGCAGTACTTC
CDR3aa: CASSWPTGEEQYF

d_gene: TRBD1
abundance: NA
v_gene: TRBV19
j_gene: TRBJ1-1
CDR3nt: TGTGCCAGTAGTATAGCGACAGGGACACTGACTGAAGCTTTCTTT
CDR3aa: CASSIATGTLTEAFF

d_gene: TRBD1
abundance: NA
v_gene: TRBV29-1
j_gene: TRBJ1-5
CDR3nt: TGCAGCGTCGCGACAGGGGGCGCGGGTAAGCCCCAGCATTTT
CDR3aa: CSVATGGAGKPQHF

d_gene: NA
abundance: NA
v_gene: TRBV18
j_gene: TRBJ2-2
CDR3nt: TGTGCCAGCTCACTCCAATCAACCGGGGAGCTGTTTTTT
CDR3aa: CASSLQSTGELFF

d_gene: TRBD1
abundance: NA
v_gene: TRBV11-2
j_gene: TRBJ1-1
CDR3nt: TGTGCCAGCAGCTTTCCCGGAGACAGGGTGAACACTGAAGCTTTCTTT
CDR3aa: CASSFPGDRVNTEAFF

d_gene: TRBD1
abundance: NA
v_gene: TRBV10-3
j_gene: TRBJ1-5
CDR3nt: TGTGCCATCAACGGACAGGGGGAAGGGCCCCAGCATTTT
CDR3aa: CAINGQGEGPQHF

d_gene: NA
abundance: few
v_gene: TRBV19
j_gene: TRBJ1-1
CDR3nt: TGTGCCAGTAGTATAACAAAGCTACTGCGGACTGAAGCTTTCTTT
CDR3aa: CASSITKLLRTEAFF

d_gene: NA
abundance: NA
v_gene: TRBV5-1
j_gene: TRBJ2-7
CDR3nt: TGCGCCAGCAGTGGAGCTGGCGAGCAGTACTTC
CDR3aa: CASSGAGEQYF

d_gene: NA
abundance: NA
v_gene: TRBV6-6
j_gene: TRBJ1-4
CDR3nt: TGTGCCAGCAGCCAGTCAGGGGTCAGGGAAAAACTGTTTTTT
CDR3aa: CASSQSGVREKLFF

d_gene: TRBD2
abundance: once
v_gene: TRBV5-3
j_gene: TRBJ2-1
CDR3nt: TGTGCCAGAAGCTTATTGTCTAGCGGGGTCTACAATGAGCAGTTCTTC
CDR3aa: CARSLLSSGVYNEQFF

d_gene: TRBD2
abundance: NA
v_gene: TRBV7-2
j_gene: TRBJ2-3
CDR3nt: TGTGCCAGCACCCCCCATATATTAGCGGGAGGGACAGATACGCAGTATTTT
CDR3aa: CASTPHILAGGTDTQYF

d_gene: NA
abundance: NA
v_gene: TRBV18
j_gene: TRBJ1-3
CDR3nt: TGTGCCAGCTCACCACCGGGCGGAAACACCATATATTTT
CDR3aa: CASSPPGGNTIYF

d_gene: NA
abundance: NA
v_gene: TRBV15
j_gene: TRBJ2-5
CDR3nt: TGTGCCACCAGCCCCCAAGCCCTAGTCCAAGAGACCCAGTACTTC
CDR3aa: CATSPQALVQETQYF

d_gene: TRBD1
abundance: NA
v_gene: TRBV16
j_gene: TRBJ2-5
CDR3nt: TGTGCCAGCAGCCACTCCGGGACAGCACAGACCCAGTACTTC
CDR3aa: CASSHSGTAQTQYF

d_gene: TRBD2
abundance: NA
v_gene: TRBV18
j_gene: TRBJ2-7
CDR3nt: TGTGCCAGCTCATTTCAGCCCGGGACTAGCACCTACGAGCAGTACTTC
CDR3aa: CASSFQPGTSTYEQYF